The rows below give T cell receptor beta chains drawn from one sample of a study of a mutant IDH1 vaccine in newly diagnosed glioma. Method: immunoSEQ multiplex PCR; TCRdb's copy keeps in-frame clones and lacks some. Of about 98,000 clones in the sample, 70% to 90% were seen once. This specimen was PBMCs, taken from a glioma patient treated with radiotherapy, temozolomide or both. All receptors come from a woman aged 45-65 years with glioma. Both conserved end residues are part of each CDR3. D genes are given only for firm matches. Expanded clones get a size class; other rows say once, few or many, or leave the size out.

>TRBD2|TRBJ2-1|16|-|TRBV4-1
CASSHEREGPYNEQFF
TGCGCCAGCAGCCATGAGCGGGAGGGCCCCTACAATGAGCAGTTCTTC
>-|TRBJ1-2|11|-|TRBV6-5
CASSEGYGYTF
TGTGCCAGCAGTGAAGGCTATGGCTACACCTTC
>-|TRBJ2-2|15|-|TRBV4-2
CASSQGDLTTGELFF
TGTGCCAGCAGCCAAGGGGACTTAACCACCGGGGAGCTGTTTTTT
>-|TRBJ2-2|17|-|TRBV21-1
CASSKASGPASFGELFF
TGTGCCAGCAGCAAAGCTTCCGGACCGGCTTCGTTCGGGGAGCTGTTTTTT
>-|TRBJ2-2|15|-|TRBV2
CASSKSRVNTGELFF
TGTGCCAGCAGTAAATCCAGGGTGAACACCGGGGAGCTGTTTTTT
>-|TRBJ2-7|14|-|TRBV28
CASSTLADPYEQYF
TGTGCCAGCAGTACCTTAGCGGATCCCTACGAGCAGTACTTC
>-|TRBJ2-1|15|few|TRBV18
CASSPNIFSYNEQFF
TGTGCCAGCTCACCAAACATTTTCTCCTACAATGAGCAGTTCTTC
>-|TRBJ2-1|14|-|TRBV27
CASSLSRGVDEQFF
TGTGCCAGCAGTTTATCGAGGGGGGTCGATGAGCAGTTCTTC
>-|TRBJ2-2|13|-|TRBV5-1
CASSPWSTGELFF
TGCGCCAGCAGCCCGTGGTCCACCGGGGAGCTGTTTTTT
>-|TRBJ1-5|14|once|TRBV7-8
CASSLKDSYQPQHF
TGTGCCAGCAGCTTAAAGGACAGTTATCAGCCCCAGCATTTT
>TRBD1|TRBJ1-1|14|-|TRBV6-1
CASTSTGLSTEAFF
TGTGCCAGCACCTCGACAGGGTTGAGCACTGAAGCTTTCTTT
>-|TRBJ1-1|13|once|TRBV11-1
CASSRRREREAFF
TGTGCCAGCAGCCGACGCCGGGAGCGCGAAGCTTTCTTT
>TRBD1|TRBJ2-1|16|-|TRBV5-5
CASSSRTGGPYNEQFF
TGTGCCAGCAGCTCTAGGACAGGGGGACCTTACAATGAGCAGTTCTTC
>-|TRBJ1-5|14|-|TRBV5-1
CASSPDSNNQPQHF
TGCGCCAGCAGCCCTGACAGCAACAATCAGCCCCAGCATTTT
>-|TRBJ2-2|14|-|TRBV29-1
CSVKGSRATGELFF
TGCAGCGTTAAGGGGAGTCGTGCCACCGGGGAGCTGTTTTTT
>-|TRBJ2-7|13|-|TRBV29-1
CSVEGQGMGEQYF
TGCAGCGTTGAAGGACAAGGGATGGGCGAGCAGTACTTC
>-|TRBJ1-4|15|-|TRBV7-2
CASSSPQDHNEKLFF
TGTGCCAGCAGCTCCCCCCAGGACCATAATGAAAAACTGTTTTTT
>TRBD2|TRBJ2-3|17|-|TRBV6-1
CASSEARSGRAPDTQYF
TGTGCCAGCAGTGAAGCGCGCAGCGGGAGGGCCCCCGATACGCAGTATTTT
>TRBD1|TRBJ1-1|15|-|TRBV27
CASNFRGQGLDEAFF
TGTGCCAGCAATTTCCGGGGACAGGGGTTAGATGAAGCTTTCTTT
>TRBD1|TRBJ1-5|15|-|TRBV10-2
CASSLQGARFQPQHF
TGCGCCAGCAGCTTACAGGGGGCGCGCTTCCAGCCCCAGCATTTT
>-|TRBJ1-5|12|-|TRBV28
CASSLGGEPQHF
TGTGCCAGCAGTTTGGGAGGCGAGCCCCAGCATTTT
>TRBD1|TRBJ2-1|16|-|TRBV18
CASSPPYRGPYNEQFF
TGTGCCAGCTCACCACCTTATAGGGGGCCCTACAATGAGCAGTTCTTC
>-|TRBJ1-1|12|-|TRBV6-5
CASSQSGYEAFF
TGTGCCAGCAGTCAGTCAGGCTATGAAGCTTTCTTT
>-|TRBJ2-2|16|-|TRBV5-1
CASRGVQGSSTGELFF
TGCGCCAGCAGGGGCGTACAGGGCTCTAGCACCGGGGAGCTGTTTTTT
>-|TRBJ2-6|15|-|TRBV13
CASSPRGSGANVLTF
TGTGCCAGCAGTCCCCGGGGATCTGGGGCCAACGTCCTGACTTTC
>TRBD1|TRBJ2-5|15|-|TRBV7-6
CASSLEGQGQETQYF
TGTGCCAGCAGCTTAGAGGGACAGGGGCAAGAGACCCAGTACTTC
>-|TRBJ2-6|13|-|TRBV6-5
CASSVSGANVLTF
TGTGCCAGCAGCGTATCTGGGGCCAACGTCCTGACTTTC
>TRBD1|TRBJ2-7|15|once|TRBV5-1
CASSLVWDRINEQYF
TGCGCCAGCAGCTTGGTTTGGGACAGGATTAACGAGCAGTACTTC
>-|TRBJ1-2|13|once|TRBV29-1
CSVAVGLNYGYTF
TGCAGCGTTGCCGTGGGGCTTAACTATGGCTACACCTTC
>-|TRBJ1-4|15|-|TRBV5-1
CASSSESTTNEKLFF
TGCGCCAGCAGCTCCGAGTCAACAACTAATGAAAAACTGTTTTTT
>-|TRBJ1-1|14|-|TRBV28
CASITFRVGTEAFF
TGTGCCAGCATCACTTTCAGGGTTGGCACTGAAGCTTTCTTT
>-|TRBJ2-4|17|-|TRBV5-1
CASSSHVGILAKNIQYF
TGCGCCAGCAGCTCACACGTAGGAATACTAGCCAAAAACATTCAGTACTTC
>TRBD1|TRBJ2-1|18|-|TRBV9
CASSVGTTPGQGNREQFF
TGTGCCAGCAGCGTAGGCACCACTCCGGGACAGGGGAATCGTGAGCAGTTCTTC
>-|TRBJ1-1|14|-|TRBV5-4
CASSLFQRNTEAFF
TGTGCCAGCAGCTTGTTTCAGAGGAACACTGAAGCTTTCTTT
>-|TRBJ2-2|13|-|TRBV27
CASSLGGTGELFF
TGTGCCAGCAGTTTAGGTGGCACCGGGGAGCTGTTTTTT
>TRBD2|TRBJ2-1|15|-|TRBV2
CASRGTSASYNEQFF
TGTGCCAGCAGGGGGACTAGCGCTTCCTACAATGAGCAGTTCTTC
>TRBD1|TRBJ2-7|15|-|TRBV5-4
CASSSGTVTTYEQYF
TGTGCCAGCAGCTCAGGGACAGTTACCACCTACGAGCAGTACTTC
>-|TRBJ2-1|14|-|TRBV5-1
CASSQPGIYNEQFF
TGCGCCAGCAGCCAGCCGGGGATATACAATGAGCAGTTCTTC
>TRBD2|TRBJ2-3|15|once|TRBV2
CASSGLAGITDTQYF
TGTGCCAGCAGTGGCCTAGCGGGAATAACAGATACGCAGTATTTT
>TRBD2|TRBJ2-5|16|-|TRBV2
CASSEVLREGPETQYF
TGTGCCAGCAGTGAGGTCTTGCGGGAGGGCCCAGAGACCCAGTACTTC
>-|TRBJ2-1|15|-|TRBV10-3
CAISAFDPSYNEQFF
TGTGCCATCAGTGCTTTCGACCCCTCCTACAATGAGCAGTTCTTC
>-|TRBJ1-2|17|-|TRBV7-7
CASTNCEGRPLGYGYTF
TGTGCTAGCACCAACTGTGAGGGGCGGCCTCTCGGCTATGGCTACACCTTC
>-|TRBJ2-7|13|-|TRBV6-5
CASSPYEGSEQYF
TGTGCCAGCAGCCCCTACGAAGGGAGCGAGCAGTACTTC
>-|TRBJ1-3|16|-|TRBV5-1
CASSLSQALSGNTIYF
TGCGCCAGCAGCTTGTCGCAGGCCCTTTCTGGAAACACCATATATTTT
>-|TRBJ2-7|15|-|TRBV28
CASSLSSGARHEQYF
TGTGCCAGCAGTTTGAGTTCCGGGGCGAGGCACGAGCAGTACTTC
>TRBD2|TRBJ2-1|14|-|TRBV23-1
CASRGGTSGNEQFF
TGCGCCAGCAGGGGGGGGACTAGCGGCAATGAGCAGTTCTTC
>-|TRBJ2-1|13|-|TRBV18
CASSRERESEQFF
TGTGCCAGCTCTCGAGAGAGGGAGAGTGAGCAGTTCTTC
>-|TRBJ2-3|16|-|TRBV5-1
CASSSRRRGGTDTQYF
TGCGCCAGCAGCTCCCGACGCAGGGGAGGTACAGATACGCAGTATTTT
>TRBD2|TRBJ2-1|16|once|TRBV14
CASSQDSGRIHNEQFF
TGTGCCAGCAGCCAAGATAGCGGGAGAATCCACAATGAGCAGTTCTTC
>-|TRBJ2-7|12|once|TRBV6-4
CASRQVLHEQYF
TGTGCCAGCAGACAGGTTCTGCACGAGCAGTACTTC
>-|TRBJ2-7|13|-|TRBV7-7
CASSLTRGDEQYF
TGTGCTAGCAGCTTAACGAGGGGTGACGAGCAGTACTTC
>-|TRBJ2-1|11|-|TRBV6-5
CASSSGYEQFF
TGTGCCAGCAGTTCAGGGTATGAGCAGTTCTTC
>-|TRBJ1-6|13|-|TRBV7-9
CASSLGVGSPLHF
TGTGCCAGCAGCTTAGGTGTTGGTTCACCCCTCCACTTT
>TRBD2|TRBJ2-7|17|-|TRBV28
CASSSPGLADRSYEQYF
TGTGCCAGCAGTTCTCCGGGACTAGCGGATCGCTCCTACGAGCAGTACTTC
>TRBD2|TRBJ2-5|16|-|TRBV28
CASSASGGSRKETQYF
TGTGCCAGCAGTGCTAGCGGGGGCTCGCGGAAAGAGACCCAGTACTTC
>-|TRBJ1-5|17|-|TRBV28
CASSLSLDTIFHQPQHF
TGTGCCAGCAGTTTATCCCTCGACACGATATTTCATCAGCCCCAGCATTTT
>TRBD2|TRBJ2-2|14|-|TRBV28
CASLGGAGPGELFF
TGTGCCAGCCTCGGGGGGGCGGGTCCCGGGGAGCTGTTTTTT
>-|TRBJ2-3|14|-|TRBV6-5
CASSLPGATDTQYF
TGTGCCAGCAGTCTCCCTGGGGCCACAGATACGCAGTATTTT
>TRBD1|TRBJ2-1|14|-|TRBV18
CASSPQDRANEQFF
TGTGCCAGCTCACCACAGGACAGGGCCAATGAGCAGTTCTTC